The clone carrying this T cell receptor beta chain occurred a few times. One end of the junction varies from germline; a read error may be responsible. These data are taken from a study of blood T cell repertoires in COVID-19. Across the whole study: PBMCs, B-cell-depleted T cells, or T cells were the source of the cDNA or gDNA that made up the material.

The repertoire was sequenced with immunoSEQ multiplex PCR; TCRdb's copy has only in-frame clones and lacks some. This sample yields about 190,000 clones, of which 75% to 95% are seen a single time; 0.5% to 0.55% belongs to the top ten. The CDR3 consists of 15 residues. The germline V gene encodes CDR1 SSHAT and CDR2 FNYEAQ (reference sequence). Input material: peripheral blood. The chain links TRBV7-7 to TRBJ1-1, with D perhaps TRBD1 (5 bases). The receptor comes from a man in his fifties or sixties with acute or convalescent COVID-19. The CDR3 region is CASSTRQMMNTEAFF. For the CDR3, the DNA is TGTGCTAGCAGCACGAGACAGATGATGAACACTGAAGCTTTCTTT.